This entry lists 29 T cell receptor beta chains sequenced from one sample in a study of cytomegalovirus exposure and HLA in healthy donors. PCR employed 60 Vbeta and 13 Jbeta primers. TCRdb's copy holds only in-frame clones and misses some; the assay was immunoSEQ multiplex PCR. The sample yields a few hundred thousand clones, 75% seen once. Sequencing was carried out using PBMCs. The receptors stem from a woman in her twenties or thirties in good health and CMV-seronegative.

This chain joins TRBV30 and TRBJ2-5; D may be TRBD2 (6 bases). The germline gives CDR1 GTSNPN, CDR2 SVGIG (reference sequence). V lost 1 base and J lost 3, with 15 bases in between. The CDR3 length is 15 residues. The CDR3 DNA follows: TGTGCCTGGAGTGCCATTCAGGGCGGGGAAGAGACCCAGTACTTC. Its translation is CAWSAIQGGEETQYF.

The rearrangement uses TRBV21-1 and TRBJ2-7; TRBD1 was called by the table and not checked on the DNA. TRBV21-1 is deemed a pseudogene. There are 12 residues in the CDR3. The CDR3 DNA sequence: TGTGCCAGCAGCCGCAGGGGGCGCGAGCAGTACTTC. Protein: CASSRRGREQYF.

This rearrangement joins TRBV5-6 to TRBJ1-1, with D tentatively TRBD1 (5 bases). V shed 3 bases and J shed 4 bases, with 19 bases lying between them. Per germline, CDR1 SGHDT and CDR2 YYEEEE. CDR3 length: 16 amino acids. The CDR3 DNA is TGTGCCAGCAGCTCCACGGTAGCAGGGAGGTCCACTGAAGCTTTCTTT. This gives the protein CASSSTVAGRSTEAFF.

The chain employs TRBV19 and TRBJ1-1; weak D call: TRBD1 (5 bases). CDR3 length: 14 amino acids. Per germline, CDR1 LNHDA and CDR2 SQIVND (reference sequence). Trimming took 7 bases from V and 0 from J, leaving 12 bases between them. The CDR3 DNA is TGTGCCAGTAATAACAGGTTCATGAACACTGAAGCTTTCTTT. Encoded protein: CASNNRFMNTEAFF.

CDR3 amino acids: CASLETASYEQYF. The CDR3 region has the DNA TGTGCCAGCCTCGAGACAGCTTCCTACGAGCAGTACTTC. This chain links TRBV6-6 with TRBJ2-7; tentative D call: TRBD1 (5 bases). This CDR3 has 13 residues. V was shortened by 8 bases and J by 1 base, with 12 bases between the two germline ends. Per the germline V gene, CDR1 is MNHNY and CDR2 is SVGAGI (reference sequence).

Worth noting for this clone: The same CDR3 arises from other DNA sequences in this sample as well. This chain uses TRBV5-1 with TRBJ2-5, with 7 bases matching TRBD2. Unmatched junction bases numbered 5, after V lost 4 bases and J lost 2 bases. Germline CDR1 reads SGHRS; CDR2 reads YFSETQ. This CDR3 spans 14 amino acids. CDR3 nucleotide sequence: TGCGCCAGCAGCGTCCAGGGAGGGCAAGAGACCCAGTACTTC. This translates into CASSVQGGQETQYF.

This chain links TRBV28 with TRBJ2-1; 9 bases match TRBD2. Germline CDR1 reads MDHEN; CDR2 reads SYDVKM. This CDR3 spans 16 amino acids. Losses at the gene ends were 0 bases for V and 3 bases for J; bases not matched to a gene: 3. The CDR3 DNA reads TGTGCCAGCAGTTTATGGGCTAGCGGGGACTACAATGAGCAGTTCTTC. It translates to CASSLWASGDYNEQFF.

The genes are TRBV30 and TRBJ1-2, with D unclear. V was pared by 0 bases and J by 0 bases, with 8 bases between. Germline V gives CDR1 GTSNPN, CDR2 SVGIG (reference sequence). The CDR3 has 14 amino acids. This chain's CDR3 is CAWSVSVSNYGYTF. DNA of the CDR3: TGTGCCTGGAGTGTATCGGTGTCTAACTATGGCTACACCTTC.

This clone was seen once. This chain connects TRBV27 to TRBJ2-5; 7 nucleotides match TRBD1. V gave up 6 bases and J gave up 1 base; unmatched junction bases: 5. The CDR3 spans 14 residues. CDR1 and CDR2 from the germline V gene are MNHEY and SMNVEV (reference sequence). The CDR3 loop is CASRRQGLQETQYF. CDR3 nucleotides: TGTGCCAGCAGGCGACAGGGCCTCCAAGAGACCCAGTACTTC.

This chain joins TRBV12-5 and TRBJ2-2; 11 bases fit TRBD2. V dropped 0 bases and J dropped 5; count of bases not matched to a gene: 14. Looked up from germline, CDR1 is LGHNT and CDR2 is FRNRAP. The CDR3 sequence is 20 residues long. The DNA of the CDR3 is TGTGCTAGTGGTTTGGTACAGTTGGCTAGCGGGAGGACCAGGACCGGGGAGCTGTTTTTT. Translation gives CASGLVQLASGRTRTGELFF.

This chain links TRBV30 with TRBJ2-5; TRBD2 matches 11 bases. CDR3 length: 14 amino acids. V lost 3 bases to trimming and J lost 3 bases; unmatched junction nucleotides: 3. From germline, CDR1 is GTSNPN and CDR2 SVGIG (reference sequence). CDR3 residues: CAWSRGLAEETQYF. The CDR3 DNA reads TGTGCCTGGAGCCGGGGACTAGCGGAAGAGACCCAGTACTTC.

This CDR3 reads CASSAGLAPRIQSGELFF. CDR3 DNA sequence: TGCGCCAGCAGCGCGGGACTAGCGCCCCGGATTCAGAGCGGGGAGCTGTTTTTT. The chain uses TRBV5-1 and TRBJ2-2; 10 bases are shared with TRBD2. This CDR3 is 18 amino acids long. J gave up 7 bases and V 4 bases, and 16 bases lay outside the gene matches. From germline, CDR1 is SGHRS and CDR2 YFSETQ.

This clone was detected once. The chain has TRBV7-9 and TRBJ2-2, with TRBD1 identical over 7 bases. CDR3 length: 14 residues. V lost 8 bases to trimming and J lost 7 bases; unmatched junction nucleotides: 10. From germline, CDR1 is SEHNR and CDR2 FQNEAQ (reference sequence). The CDR3 protein is CASEGQGDSGELFF. Written as DNA, the CDR3 is TGTGCCAGCGAGGGGCAGGGGGACAGCGGGGAGCTGTTTTTT.

Only a few counts were recorded for this clone. The CDR3 is CASSVEPYASGQETQYF. CDR3 nucleotide sequence: TGTGCCAGCAGCGTAGAGCCCTATGCTAGCGGGCAAGAGACCCAGTACTTC. The chain employs TRBV9 and TRBJ2-5, with TRBD2 matching 8 bases. The CDR3 consists of 17 residues. Trimming at V came to 0 bases and at J to 2 bases, leaving 9 bases not matched to a gene. CDR1 and CDR2 from the germline V gene are SGDLS and YYNGEE.

The rearrangement links TRBV5-1 to TRBJ2-2; no reliable D call. The germline V gene has CDR1 SGHRS and CDR2 YFSETQ. This CDR3 comprises 15 residues. Trimming shortened V by 1 base and J by 0 bases, and 7 bases separated the two germline ends. The CDR3, as DNA: TGCGCCAGCAGCTTGCCGCGTACGAACACCGGGGAGCTGTTTTTT. It specifies CASSLPRTNTGELFF.

The gene calls are TRBV7-8 and TRBJ1-6, with D unresolved. The CDR3 is 15 residues long. Trimming left V 1 base short and J 8 bases short, with 12 bases between. Germline V gene data show CDR1 as SGHVS and CDR2 as FQNEAQ. In DNA form, the CDR3 reads TGTGCCAGCAGCTTAGAAGTCCGAGGGCATTCACCCCTCCACTTT. It codes for CASSLEVRGHSPLHF.

The chain has TRBV5-6 and TRBJ2-7, with TRBD1 matching 9 bases. CDR3 length: 15 amino acids. The germline gives CDR1 SGHDT, CDR2 YYEEEE. V was pared by 4 bases and J by 1 base, with 6 bases of the junction left unmatched. The CDR3 DNA reads TGTGCCAGCAGCCCGGGACAGGGAGTATCCTACGAGCAGTACTTC. This translates into CASSPGQGVSYEQYF.

This clone showed up just once. One end of the junction does not line up with germline, which may come from a read error. The chain links TRBV18 to TRBJ1-2; TRBD1 matches at 12 bases. Germline loops: CDR1 KGHSH, CDR2 LQKENI. The CDR3 runs to 17 residues. The CDR3 DNA sequence: TGTGACAGCTCACTGGGACAGGGGGCTACCATTAACTATGGCTACACCTTC. Its protein is CDSSLGQGATINYGYTF.

Details on this clone: At one end the junction does not follow the germline gene, possibly because of a read error. The V gene is TRBV7-3, the J gene TRBJ2-2; TRBD1 agrees at 7 bases. CDR1 is SGHTA, CDR2 FQGTGA, per germline. The CDR3 covers 16 residues. Here the CDR3 reads CSSSPLGGANTGELFF. The CDR3 DNA reads TGTTCCAGCAGCCCTCTAGGGGGCGCGAACACCGGGGAGCTGTTTTTT.

Only a few counts were recorded for this clone. This chain connects TRBV19 to TRBJ2-7; unclear D gene. V was trimmed by 2 bases and J by 0 bases, leaving 5 bases between them. CDR1 and CDR2 (germline): LNHDA, SQIVND (reference sequence). This CDR3 has 13 amino acids. The CDR3 region has the DNA TGTGCCAGTAGTATAACAGCCTCCTACGAGCAGTACTTC. It codes for CASSITASYEQYF.

The chain recombines TRBV30 with TRBJ1-6; 9 bases are a match to TRBD1. V was clipped by 0 bases and J by 10 bases; unmatched bases: 7. Germline CDR1 and CDR2: GTSNPN and SVGIG (reference sequence). This CDR3 is 15 amino acids long. For the CDR3, the DNA is TGTGCCTGGAGTGTACCTACAGGGGGCCGATCACCCCTCCACTTT. This sequence encodes CAWSVPTGGRSPLHF.

The sample holds a few counts of this clone. The chain has TRBV19 and TRBJ2-7; 8 bases match TRBD1. V lost 4 bases, J lost 1 base, and 6 bases stayed unmatched. The germline CDR1 and CDR2 sequences are LNHDA and SQIVND (reference sequence). The CDR3 consists of 15 residues. The CDR3 region has the DNA TGTGCCAGTAGTACAGGGGGCGTCGGGTCCTACGAGCAGTACTTC. Translating gives CASSTGGVGSYEQYF.

The chain recombines TRBV29-1 with TRBJ1-1, with no clear D. CDR3 length: 12 residues. CDR1 is SQVTM, CDR2 ANQGSEA, per germline. The V end was cut by 7 bases, the J end by 0 bases, with 9 bases between. The CDR3 protein is CSARDLNTEAFF. The CDR3 DNA follows: TGCAGCGCGAGGGATCTGAACACTGAAGCTTTCTTT.

The chain carries TRBV7-9 and TRBJ1-2; the match to TRBD1 covers 8 bases. The CDR3 runs to 14 residues. Germline loops: CDR1 SEHNR, CDR2 FQNEAQ (reference sequence). After removal of 1 base from V and 7 bases from J, the junction contained 5 bases not matched to a gene. The CDR3 DNA is TGTGCCAGCAGCTTAGGTCAGGGGGCGAGTGGCTACACCTTC. Its translation: CASSLGQGASGYTF.

This chain joins TRBV5-1 and TRBJ1-6; no definite D call. The V end lost 0 bases, the J end lost 7 bases, and 11 bases lay between the germline ends. CDR1 and CDR2 (germline): SGHRS, YFSETQ. The CDR3 is made up of 15 amino acids. CDR3 loop: CASSLVAGTNSPLHF. DNA for the CDR3: TGCGCCAGCAGCTTGGTTGCGGGAACAAATTCACCCCTCCACTTT. Full variable domain (remainder filled in from reference TRBV5-1 and TRBJ1-6): KAGVTQTPRYLIKTRGQQVTLSCSPISGHRSVSWYQQTPGQGLQFLFEYFSETQRNKGNFPGRFSGRQFSNSRSEMNVSTLELGDSALYLCASSLVAGTNSPLHFGNGTRLTVT.

The rearrangement uses TRBV4-2 and TRBJ2-7; maybe TRBD2 (6 bases). V was cut by 5 bases and J by 2 bases, with 13 bases left in between. The CDR3 is 14 amino acids. Germline V lookup: CDR1 LGHNA, CDR2 YNFKEQ. This CDR3 is CASSLGGPTYEQYF. CDR3 coding DNA: TGTGCCAGCAGCTTGGGAGGACCTACCTACGAGCAGTACTTC.

The chain uses TRBV7-3 and TRBJ2-7, with a possible D match to TRBD2 (7 bases). Deletions cut 1 base from V and 7 bases from J, with 17 bases between. Germline CDR1 is SGHTA and CDR2 is FQGTGA. This CDR3 has 15 amino acids. Here the CDR3 reads CASSLSRGALGEQYF. The CDR3 DNA is TGTGCCAGCAGCTTAAGTCGGGGGGCCTTGGGGGAGCAGTACTTC.

J is TRBJ1-2 and V is TRBV6-1; 7 bases line up with TRBD1. The germline V gene encodes CDR1 MNHNS and CDR2 SASEGT. This CDR3 has 13 amino acids. V shed 5 bases, J shed 4 bases, and the junction held 4 bases outside the gene matches. The CDR3 region is CASSSPGGYGYTF. As DNA, the CDR3 is TGTGCCAGCAGTTCTCCAGGGGGCTATGGCTACACCTTC.

The rearrangement joins TRBV5-1 to TRBJ1-1; maybe TRBD1 (5 bases). Trimming took off 5 bases at V and 2 bases at J, with 19 bases between the two ends. Looked up from germline, CDR1 is SGHRS and CDR2 is YFSETQ. The CDR3 contains 16 residues. The CDR3 bases are TGCGCCAGCAGTCCCCCCGTTGGGGCACTTAACACTGAAGCTTTCTTT. Translation: CASSPPVGALNTEAFF.